Listed here are 10 T cell receptor beta chains from one sample, sequenced in a study of CXCR3-negative and CXCR3-positive naive CD8 T cells. TRB cDNA libraries were made by UMI-labeled 5' RACE. Reprocessing the 5' RACE reads, TCRdb reports a single entry for every CDR3 protein and omits DNA. The sample totals around 56,000 distinct CDR3 sequences. Material for sequencing was naive CXCR3- CD8+ T cells from blood. Described subset: CD45RO-CCR7+CD27+CD95- naive CD8+ T cells lacking CXCR3 (TNR3-). The origin of the receptors is a human donor in good health. Some clones in this sample may be carry-over from other donors' samples.

This chain uses TRBV10-3 with TRBJ1-2; TCRdb's D call of TRBD1 is untestable without DNA. Germline V lookup: CDR1 ENHRY, CDR2 SYGVKD. This CDR3 region has 15 residues. The CDR3 spells CAISEQPGQGFGYTF.

The chain joins TRBV7-9 to TRBJ2-5. CDR1 is SEHNR and CDR2 is FQNEAQ in the germline V gene (reference sequence). This CDR3 has 14 residues. CDR3 loop: CASSSLRDQETQYF.

This chain links TRBV12-3 or TRBV12-4 with TRBJ2-7; the TCRdb D gene call, TRBD2, has no DNA to confirm it. CDR3 length: 13 residues. The CDR3 is CASRGTSGYEQYF.

V is TRBV5-6 and J is TRBJ2-5; TCRdb's D gene call, TRBD1, goes unchecked for lack of DNA. CDR1 SGHDT and CDR2 YYEEEE come from the germline V gene. CDR3 length: 15 amino acids. This CDR3 is CASSLAEGGQETQYF.

This CDR3 reads CASSEGTGEGNEAFF. V gene TRBV6-1 combines with J gene TRBJ1-1; TCRdb picks TRBD1, but there is no DNA to check that call. CDR1 is MNHNS and CDR2 is SASEGT in the germline V gene. This CDR3 spans 15 amino acids.

The CDR3 spells CSVPTSSHGYTF. The rearrangement uses TRBV29-1 and TRBJ1-2. Germline-derived CDR1 and CDR2 are SQVTM and ANQGSEA. The length of the CDR3 is 12 residues.

The V and J genes are TRBV7-6 and TRBJ2-7; TCRdb's assignment of TRBD1 cannot be checked, as there is no DNA. Germline-derived CDR1 and CDR2 are SGHVS and FNYEAQ. CDR3 length: 17 residues. The CDR3 loop reads CASSPMDRGLHSYEQYF.

V usage is TRBV21-1 and J usage is TRBJ2-1; checking the TCRdb D call of TRBD2 is not possible without DNA. TRBV21-1 is a pseudogene. This CDR3 spans 16 amino acids. This CDR3 reads CASSKGERGYYNEQFF.

The rearrangement joins TRBV29-1 to TRBJ1-2; TCRdb's D call of TRBD1 is untestable without DNA. CDR3 size: 13 residues. The V gene's germline CDR1 is SQVTM and CDR2 ANQGSEA. CDR3 protein: CSVVGQGVDGYTF.

The chain employs TRBV4-3 and TRBJ2-1; the D call of TRBD1 rests on TCRdb alone, since no DNA is present to check it. The CDR3 loop spans 17 amino acids. Per the germline V gene, CDR1 is LGHNA and CDR2 is YSLEER. The CDR3: CASSQDWGDFSYNEQFF.